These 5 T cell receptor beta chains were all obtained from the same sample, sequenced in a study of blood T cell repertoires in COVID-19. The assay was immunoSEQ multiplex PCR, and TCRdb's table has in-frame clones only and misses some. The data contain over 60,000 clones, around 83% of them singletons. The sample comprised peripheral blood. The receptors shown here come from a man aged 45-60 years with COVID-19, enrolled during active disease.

The CDR3 is CSNSPTDTQYF. The CDR3 DNA sequence: TGCAGTAACAGCCCCACAGATACGCAGTATTTT. This chain connects TRBV20-1 to TRBJ2-3; D uncertain. The CDR3 totals 11 residues. V lost 8 bases, J lost 2 bases, and 8 bases lay in between. Germline assignment: CDR1 DFQATT and CDR2 SNEGSKA (reference sequence).

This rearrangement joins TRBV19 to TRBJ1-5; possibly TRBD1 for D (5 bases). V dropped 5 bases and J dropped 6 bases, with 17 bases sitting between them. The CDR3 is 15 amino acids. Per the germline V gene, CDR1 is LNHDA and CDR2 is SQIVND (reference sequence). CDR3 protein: CASSRGRQGGQPQHF. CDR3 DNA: TGTGCCAGTAGTCGAGGACGGCAGGGTGGTCAGCCCCAGCATTTT.

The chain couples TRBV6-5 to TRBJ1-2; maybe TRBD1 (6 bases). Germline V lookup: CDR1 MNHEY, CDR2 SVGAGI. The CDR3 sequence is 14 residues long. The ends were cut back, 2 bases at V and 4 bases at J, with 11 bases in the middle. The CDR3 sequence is CASSYGGPVYGYTF. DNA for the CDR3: TGTGCCAGCAGTTACGGGGGCCCCGTCTATGGCTACACCTTC.

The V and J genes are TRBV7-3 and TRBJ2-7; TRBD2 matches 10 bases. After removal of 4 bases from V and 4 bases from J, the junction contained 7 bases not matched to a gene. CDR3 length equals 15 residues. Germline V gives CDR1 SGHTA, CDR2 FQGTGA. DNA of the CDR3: TGTGCCAGCAGCTCCCTAGCGGGAGCCGGGTACGAGCAGTACTTC. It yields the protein CASSSLAGAGYEQYF.

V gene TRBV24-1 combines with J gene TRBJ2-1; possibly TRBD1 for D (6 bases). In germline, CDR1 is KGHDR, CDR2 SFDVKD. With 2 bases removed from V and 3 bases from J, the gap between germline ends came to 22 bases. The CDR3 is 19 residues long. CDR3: CATSDSRPHRDTLYNEQFF. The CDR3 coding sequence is TGTGCCACCAGTGATTCCAGACCCCACCGGGACACGCTCTACAATGAGCAGTTCTTC.